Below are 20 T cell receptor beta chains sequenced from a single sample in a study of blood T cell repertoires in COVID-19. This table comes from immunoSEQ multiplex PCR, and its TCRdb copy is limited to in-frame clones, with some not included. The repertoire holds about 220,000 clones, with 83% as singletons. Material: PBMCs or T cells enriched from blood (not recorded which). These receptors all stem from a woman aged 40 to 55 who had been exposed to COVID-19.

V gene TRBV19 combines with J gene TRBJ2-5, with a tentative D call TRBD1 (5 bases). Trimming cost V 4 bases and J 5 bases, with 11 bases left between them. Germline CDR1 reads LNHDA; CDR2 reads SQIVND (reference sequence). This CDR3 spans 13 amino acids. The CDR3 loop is CASSRTIRETQYF. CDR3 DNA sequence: TGTGCCAGTAGTAGGACAATCAGGGAGACCCAGTACTTC.

CDR3 in amino acids: CASSQETRGTGSNQPQHF. DNA for the CDR3: TGTGCCAGCAGCCAGGAAACGAGGGGGACAGGGAGCAATCAGCCCCAGCATTTT. V usage is TRBV4-2 and J usage is TRBJ1-5, with 9 bases fitting TRBD1. Trimming at V came to 3 bases and at J to 1 base, leaving 10 bases not matched to a gene. The CDR3 is 18 residues long. Per germline, CDR1 LGHNA and CDR2 YNFKEQ.

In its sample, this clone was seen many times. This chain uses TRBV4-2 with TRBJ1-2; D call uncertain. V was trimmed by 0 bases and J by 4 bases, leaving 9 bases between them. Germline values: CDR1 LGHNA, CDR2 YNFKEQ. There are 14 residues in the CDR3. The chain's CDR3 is CASSQDRTAYGYTF. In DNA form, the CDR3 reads TGTGCCAGCAGCCAAGATCGCACAGCCTATGGCTACACCTTC.

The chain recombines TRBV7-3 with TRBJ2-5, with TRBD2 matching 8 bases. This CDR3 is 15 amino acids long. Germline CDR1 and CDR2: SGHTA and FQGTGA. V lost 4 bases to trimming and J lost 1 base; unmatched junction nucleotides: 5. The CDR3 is CASSSAGGPQETQYF. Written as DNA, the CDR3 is TGTGCCAGCAGCTCCGCGGGGGGCCCCCAAGAGACCCAGTACTTC.

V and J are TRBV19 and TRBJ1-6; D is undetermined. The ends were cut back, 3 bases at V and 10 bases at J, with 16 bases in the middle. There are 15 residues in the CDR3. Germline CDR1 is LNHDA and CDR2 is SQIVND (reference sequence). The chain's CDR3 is CASSIPAEVGSPLHF. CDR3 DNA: TGTGCCAGTAGTATCCCGGCGGAGGTTGGATCACCCCTCCACTTT.

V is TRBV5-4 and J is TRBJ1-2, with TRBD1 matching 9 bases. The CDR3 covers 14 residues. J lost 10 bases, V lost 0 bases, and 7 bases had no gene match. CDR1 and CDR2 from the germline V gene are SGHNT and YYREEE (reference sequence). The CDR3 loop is CASSLALGTGIYTF. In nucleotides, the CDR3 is TGTGCCAGCAGCTTGGCGTTGGGGACAGGGATCTACACCTTC. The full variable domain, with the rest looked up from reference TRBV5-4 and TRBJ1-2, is ETGVTQSPTHLIKTRGQQVTLRCSSQSGHNTVSWYQQALGQGPQFIFQYYREEENGRGNFPPRFSGLQFPNYSSELNVNALELDDSALYLCASSLALGTGIYTFGSGTRLTVV.

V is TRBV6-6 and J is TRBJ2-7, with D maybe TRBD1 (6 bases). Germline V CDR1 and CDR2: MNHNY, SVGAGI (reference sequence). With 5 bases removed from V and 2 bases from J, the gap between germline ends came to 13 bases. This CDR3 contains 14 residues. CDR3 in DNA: TGTGCCAGCAGTCCCCTGGACAGCCCCTACGAGCAGTACTTC. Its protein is CASSPLDSPYEQYF.

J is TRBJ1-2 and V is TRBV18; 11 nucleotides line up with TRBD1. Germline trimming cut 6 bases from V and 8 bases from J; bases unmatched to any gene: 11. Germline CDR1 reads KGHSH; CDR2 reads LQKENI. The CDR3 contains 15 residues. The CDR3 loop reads CASSQGQGAAVGYTF. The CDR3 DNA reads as TGTGCCAGCTCCCAAGGACAGGGGGCGGCGGTGGGCTACACCTTC. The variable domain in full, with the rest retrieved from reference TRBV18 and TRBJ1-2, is NAGVMQNPRHLVRRRGQEARLRCSPMKGHSHVYWYRQLPEEGLKFMVYLQKENIIDESGMPKERFSAEFPKEGPSILRIQQVVRGDSAAYFCASSQGQGAAVGYTFGSGTRLTVV.

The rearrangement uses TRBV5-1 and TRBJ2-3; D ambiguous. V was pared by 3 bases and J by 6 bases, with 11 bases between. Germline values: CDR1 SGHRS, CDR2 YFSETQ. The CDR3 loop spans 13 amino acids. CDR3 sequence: CASSSLVSDTQYF. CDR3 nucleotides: TGCGCCAGCAGCTCTCTAGTTTCGGATACGCAGTATTTT.

The CDR3 DNA reads TGTGCCAGCAGTTACGTGGGACAGGGGGAGGCTTTCTTT. This translates into CASSYVGQGEAFF. The rearrangement uses TRBV6-5 and TRBJ1-1, with TRBD1 identical over 11 bases. The CDR3 loop spans 13 amino acids. Unmatched junction bases numbered 4, after V lost 2 bases and J lost 11 bases. The V gene's germline CDR1 is MNHEY and CDR2 SVGAGI.

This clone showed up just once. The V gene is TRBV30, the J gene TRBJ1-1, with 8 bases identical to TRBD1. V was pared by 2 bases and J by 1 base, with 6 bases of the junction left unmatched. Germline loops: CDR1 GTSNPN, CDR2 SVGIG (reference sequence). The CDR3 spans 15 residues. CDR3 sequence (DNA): TGTGCCTGGAGTCCAACGACAGGGGCGAACACTGAAGCTTTCTTT. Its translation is CAWSPTTGANTEAFF.

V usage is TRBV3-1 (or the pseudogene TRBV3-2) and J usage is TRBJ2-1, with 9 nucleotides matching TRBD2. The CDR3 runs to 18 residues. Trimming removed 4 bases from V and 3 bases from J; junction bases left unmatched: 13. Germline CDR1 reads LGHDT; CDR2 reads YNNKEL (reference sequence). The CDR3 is CASSLWGSGGKNYNEQFF. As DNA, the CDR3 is TGTGCCAGCAGCCTATGGGGTAGCGGGGGAAAAAACTACAATGAGCAGTTCTTC.

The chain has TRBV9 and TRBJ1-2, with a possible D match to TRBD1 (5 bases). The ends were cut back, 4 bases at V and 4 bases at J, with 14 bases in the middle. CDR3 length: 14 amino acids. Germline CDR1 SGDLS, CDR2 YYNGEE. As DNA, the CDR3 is TGTGCCAGCAGCCCACCGGGGGGTGGCTATGGCTACACCTTC. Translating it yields CASSPPGGGYGYTF.

CDR3 sequence reads: CASSLNLDRPQPQHF. In DNA, the CDR3 is TGTGCCAGCAGCCTCAACTTGGACAGGCCGCAGCCCCAGCATTTT. The rearrangement links TRBV7-9 to TRBJ1-5; 7 bases are shared with TRBD1. V was pared by 5 bases and J by 7 bases, with 11 bases of the junction left unmatched. Germline V gene sequence: CDR1 SEHNR, CDR2 FQNEAQ (reference sequence). The CDR3 extends over 15 amino acids.

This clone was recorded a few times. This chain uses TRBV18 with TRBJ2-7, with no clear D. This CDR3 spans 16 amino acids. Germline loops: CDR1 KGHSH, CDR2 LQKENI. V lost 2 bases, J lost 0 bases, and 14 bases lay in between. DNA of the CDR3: TGTGCCAGCTCACCAAGTAGACTTACGAGCTCCTACGAGCAGTACTTC. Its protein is CASSPSRLTSSYEQYF.

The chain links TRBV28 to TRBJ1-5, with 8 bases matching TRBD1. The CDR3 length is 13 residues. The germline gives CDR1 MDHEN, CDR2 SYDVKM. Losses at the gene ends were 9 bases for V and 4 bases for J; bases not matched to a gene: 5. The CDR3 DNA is TGTGCCAGTTTGGACAGGGCAAATCAGCCCCAGCATTTT. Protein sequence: CASLDRANQPQHF.

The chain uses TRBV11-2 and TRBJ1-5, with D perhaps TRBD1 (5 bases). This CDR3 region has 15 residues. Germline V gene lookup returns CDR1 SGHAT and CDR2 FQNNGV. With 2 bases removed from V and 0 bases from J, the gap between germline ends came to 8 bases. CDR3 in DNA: TGTGCCAGCAGCTTATCGGGGGATAGCAATCAGCCCCAGCATTTT. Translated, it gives CASSLSGDSNQPQHF.

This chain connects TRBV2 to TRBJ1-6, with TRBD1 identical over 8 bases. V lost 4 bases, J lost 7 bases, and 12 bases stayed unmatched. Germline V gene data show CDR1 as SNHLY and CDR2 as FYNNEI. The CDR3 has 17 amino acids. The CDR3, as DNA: TGTGCCAGCAGTGTAGTTGGCAGGGGGCAACGAAATTCACCCCTCCACTTT. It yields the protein CASSVVGRGQRNSPLHF. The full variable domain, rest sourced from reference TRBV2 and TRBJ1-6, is EPEVTQTPSHQVTQMGQEVILRCVPISNHLYFYWYRQILGQKVEFLVSFYNNEISEKSEIFDDQFSVERPDGSNFTLKIRSTKLEDSAMYFCASSVVGRGQRNSPLHFGNGTRLTVT.

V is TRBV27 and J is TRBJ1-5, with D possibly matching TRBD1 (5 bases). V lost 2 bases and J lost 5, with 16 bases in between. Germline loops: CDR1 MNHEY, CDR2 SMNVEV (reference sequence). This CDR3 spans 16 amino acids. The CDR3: CASSLTGFGGYQPQHF. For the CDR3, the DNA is TGTGCCAGCAGTTTAACGGGTTTCGGGGGTTATCAGCCCCAGCATTTT.

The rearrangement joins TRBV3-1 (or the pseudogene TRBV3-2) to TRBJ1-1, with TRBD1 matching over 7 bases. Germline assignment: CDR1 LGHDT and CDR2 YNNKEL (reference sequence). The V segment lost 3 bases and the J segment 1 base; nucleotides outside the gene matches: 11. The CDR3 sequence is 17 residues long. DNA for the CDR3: TGTGCCAGCAGCCAGTTAAAGTCAGGGGGTGGGAACACTGAAGCTTTCTTT. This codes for CASSQLKSGGGNTEAFF.